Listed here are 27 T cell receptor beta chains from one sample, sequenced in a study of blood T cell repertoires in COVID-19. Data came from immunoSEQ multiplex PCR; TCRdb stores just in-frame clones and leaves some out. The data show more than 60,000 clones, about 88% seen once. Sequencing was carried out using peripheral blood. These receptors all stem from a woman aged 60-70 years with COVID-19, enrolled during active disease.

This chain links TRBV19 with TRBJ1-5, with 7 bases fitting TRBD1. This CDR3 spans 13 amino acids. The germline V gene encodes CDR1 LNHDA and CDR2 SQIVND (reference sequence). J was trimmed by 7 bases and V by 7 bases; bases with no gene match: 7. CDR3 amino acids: CASTLDRVQPQHF. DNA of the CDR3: TGTGCCAGTACCTTAGACAGGGTGCAGCCCCAGCATTTT.

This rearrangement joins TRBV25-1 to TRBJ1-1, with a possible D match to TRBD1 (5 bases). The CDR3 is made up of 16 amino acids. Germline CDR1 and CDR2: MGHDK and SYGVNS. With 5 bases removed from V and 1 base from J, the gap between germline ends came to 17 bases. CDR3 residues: CASSPQPGNPNTEAFF. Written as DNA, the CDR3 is TGTGCCAGCAGTCCCCAGCCAGGGAACCCGAACACTGAAGCTTTCTTT. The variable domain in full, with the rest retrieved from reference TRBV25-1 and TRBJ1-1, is EADIYQTPRYLVIGTGKKITLECSQTMGHDKMYWYQQDPGMELHLIHYSYGVNSTEKGDLSSESTVSRIRTEHFPLTLESARPSHTSQYLCASSPQPGNPNTEAFFGQGTRLTVV.

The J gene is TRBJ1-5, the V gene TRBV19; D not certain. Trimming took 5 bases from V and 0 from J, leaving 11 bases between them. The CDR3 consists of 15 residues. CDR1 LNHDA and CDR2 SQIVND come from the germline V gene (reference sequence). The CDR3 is CASSVQEDSNQPQHF. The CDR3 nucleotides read TGTGCCAGTAGTGTTCAGGAGGATAGCAATCAGCCCCAGCATTTT. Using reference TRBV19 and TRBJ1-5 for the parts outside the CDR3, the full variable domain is DGGITQSPKYLFRKEGQNVTLSCEQNLNHDAMYWYRQDPGQGLRLIYYSQIVNDFQKGDIAEGYSVSREKKESFPLTVTSAQKNPTAFYLCASSVQEDSNQPQHFGDGTRLSIL.

The CDR3 protein is CASSLWPRGGERNGELFF. The CDR3 coding sequence is TGTGCCAGCAGTTTATGGCCTCGCGGGGGGGAGCGGAACGGGGAGCTGTTTTTT. This chain links TRBV28 with TRBJ2-2; TRBD2 matches at 9 bases. This CDR3 region has 18 residues. In germline, CDR1 is MDHEN, CDR2 SYDVKM. V lost 0 bases and J lost 7; bases outside the gene matches: 12.

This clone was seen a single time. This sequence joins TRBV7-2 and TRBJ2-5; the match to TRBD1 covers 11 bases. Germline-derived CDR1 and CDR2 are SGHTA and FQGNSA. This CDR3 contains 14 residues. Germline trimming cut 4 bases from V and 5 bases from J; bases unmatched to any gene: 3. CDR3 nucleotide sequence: TGTGCCAGCAGCTCCGGGACAGGGGGGGAGACCCAGTACTTC. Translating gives CASSSGTGGETQYF.

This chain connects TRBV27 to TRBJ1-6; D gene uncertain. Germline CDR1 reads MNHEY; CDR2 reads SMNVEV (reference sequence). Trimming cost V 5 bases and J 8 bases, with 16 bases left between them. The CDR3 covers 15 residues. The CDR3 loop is CASSLMASGYSPLHF. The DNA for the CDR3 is TGTGCCAGCAGTCTTATGGCGAGCGGGTATTCACCCCTCCACTTT.

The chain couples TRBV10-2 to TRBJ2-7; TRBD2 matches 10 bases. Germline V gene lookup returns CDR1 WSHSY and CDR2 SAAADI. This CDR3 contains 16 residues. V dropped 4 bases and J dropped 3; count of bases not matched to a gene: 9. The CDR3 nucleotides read TGCGCCAGCAGTGGTGGGGGAACTAGCGGGGTCTACGAGCAGTACTTC. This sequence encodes CASSGGGTSGVYEQYF.

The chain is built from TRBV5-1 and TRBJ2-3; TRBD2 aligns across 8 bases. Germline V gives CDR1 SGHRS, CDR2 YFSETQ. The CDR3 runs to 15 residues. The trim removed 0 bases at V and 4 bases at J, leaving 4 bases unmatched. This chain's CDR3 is CASSLVAGSPDTQYF. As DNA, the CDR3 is TGCGCCAGCAGCTTGGTAGCGGGAAGTCCAGATACGCAGTATTTT.

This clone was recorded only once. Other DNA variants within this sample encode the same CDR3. CDR3 sequence reads: CASSLELYTEAFF. CDR3 coding DNA: TGTGCCAGCAGCTTGGAGTTGTACACTGAAGCTTTCTTT. The chain uses TRBV7-2 and TRBJ1-1; D is uncertain. CDR3 length: 13 residues. Trimming cost V 3 bases and J 3 bases, with 8 bases left between them. Germline CDR1 is SGHTA and CDR2 is FQGNSA.

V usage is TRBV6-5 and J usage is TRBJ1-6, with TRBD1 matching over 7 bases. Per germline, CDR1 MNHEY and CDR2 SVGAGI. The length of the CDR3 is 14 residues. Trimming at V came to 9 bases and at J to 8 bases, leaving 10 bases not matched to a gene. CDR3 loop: CASLPGQNYSPLHF. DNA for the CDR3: TGTGCCAGTCTGCCGGGACAGAATTATTCACCCCTCCACTTT.

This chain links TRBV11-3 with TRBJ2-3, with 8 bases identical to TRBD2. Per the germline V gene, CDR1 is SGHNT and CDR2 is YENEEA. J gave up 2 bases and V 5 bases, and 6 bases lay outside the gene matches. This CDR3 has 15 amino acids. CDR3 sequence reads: CASSLIAGLTDTQYF. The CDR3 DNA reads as TGTGCCAGCAGCCTGATAGCGGGGCTCACAGATACGCAGTATTTT.

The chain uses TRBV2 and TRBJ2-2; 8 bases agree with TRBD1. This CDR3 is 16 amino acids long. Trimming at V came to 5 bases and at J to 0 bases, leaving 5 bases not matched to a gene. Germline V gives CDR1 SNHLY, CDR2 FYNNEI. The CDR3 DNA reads TGTGCCAGCAGTCGGGGACAGGACGCGAACACCGGGGAGCTGTTTTTT. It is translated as CASSRGQDANTGELFF.

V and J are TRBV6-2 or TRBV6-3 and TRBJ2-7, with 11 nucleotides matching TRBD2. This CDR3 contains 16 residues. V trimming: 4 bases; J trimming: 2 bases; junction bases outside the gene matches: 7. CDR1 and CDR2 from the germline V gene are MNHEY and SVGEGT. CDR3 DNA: TGTGCCAGCAGTTCCCCGACTAGCGGGGATCCCTACGAGCAGTACTTC. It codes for CASSSPTSGDPYEQYF.

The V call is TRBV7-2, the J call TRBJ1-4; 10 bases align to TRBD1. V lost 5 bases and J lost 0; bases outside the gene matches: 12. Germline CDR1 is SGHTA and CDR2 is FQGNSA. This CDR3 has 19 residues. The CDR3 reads CASSRVPGQGITTNEKLFF. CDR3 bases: TGTGCCAGCAGCCGTGTACCGGGACAGGGGATTACAACTAATGAAAAACTGTTTTTT.

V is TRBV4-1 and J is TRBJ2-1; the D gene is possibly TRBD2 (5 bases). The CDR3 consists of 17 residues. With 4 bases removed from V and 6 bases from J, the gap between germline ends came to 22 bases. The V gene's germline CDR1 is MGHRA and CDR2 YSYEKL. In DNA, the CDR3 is TGCGCCAGCAGCCTGCATATCGAGGGAGCGAGACTCAATGAGCAGTTCTTC. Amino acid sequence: CASSLHIEGARLNEQFF.

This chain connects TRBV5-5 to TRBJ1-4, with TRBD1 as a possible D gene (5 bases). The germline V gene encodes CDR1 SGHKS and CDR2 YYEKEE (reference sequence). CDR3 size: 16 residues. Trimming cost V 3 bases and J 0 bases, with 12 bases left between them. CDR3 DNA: TGTGCCAGCAGCTCGCTTTGGGGGGCAACTAATGAAAAACTGTTTTTT. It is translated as CASSSLWGATNEKLFF.

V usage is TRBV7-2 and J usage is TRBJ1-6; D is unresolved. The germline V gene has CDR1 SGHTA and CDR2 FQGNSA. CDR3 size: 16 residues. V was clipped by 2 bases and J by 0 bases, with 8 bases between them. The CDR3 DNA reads TGTGCCAGCAGCTTATCCGCGAGCTCCTATAATTCACCCCTCCACTTT. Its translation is CASSLSASSYNSPLHF.

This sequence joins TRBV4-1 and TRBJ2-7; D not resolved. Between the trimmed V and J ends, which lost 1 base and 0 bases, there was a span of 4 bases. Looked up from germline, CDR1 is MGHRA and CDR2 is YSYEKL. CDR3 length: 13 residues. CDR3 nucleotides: TGCGCCAGCAGCCAAGTTCACTCCTACGAGCAGTACTTC. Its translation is CASSQVHSYEQYF.

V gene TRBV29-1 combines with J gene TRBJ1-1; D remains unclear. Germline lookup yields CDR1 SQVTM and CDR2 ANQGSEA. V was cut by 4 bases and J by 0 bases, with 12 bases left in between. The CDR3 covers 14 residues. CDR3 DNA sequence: TGCAGCGTTGTTGGAGGAGGGATGAACACTGAAGCTTTCTTT. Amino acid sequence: CSVVGGGMNTEAFF.

The CDR3 here is CASSVMGLLSSYNEQFF. The CDR3 DNA is TGTGCCAGCAGCGTAATGGGACTATTAAGCTCCTACAATGAGCAGTTCTTC. This sequence joins TRBV9 and TRBJ2-1; 7 bases match TRBD2. The CDR3 length is 17 residues. V lost 1 base, J lost 0 bases, and 7 bases stayed unmatched. Looked up from germline, CDR1 is SGDLS and CDR2 is YYNGEE.

The CDR3, as DNA: TGTGCCAGCAGCTTAAATCAGGCCTACGAGCAGTACTTC. It translates to CASSLNQAYEQYF. The chain carries TRBV7-8 and TRBJ2-7; D is ambiguous. Germline loops: CDR1 SGHVS, CDR2 FQNEAQ. V dropped 2 bases and J dropped 2 bases, with 7 bases sitting between them. The length of the CDR3 is 13 residues.

The CDR3 region has the DNA TGTGCCAGCAGCTTCCGACTAGCGGGGGGCAATGAGCAGTTCTTC. Translating gives CASSFRLAGGNEQFF. V usage is TRBV3-1 (or the pseudogene TRBV3-2) and J usage is TRBJ2-1; 13 bases line up with TRBD2. CDR3 length equals 15 residues. Germline assignment: CDR1 LGHDT and CDR2 YNNKEL (reference sequence). Trimming removed 5 bases from V and 6 bases from J; junction bases left unmatched: 4.

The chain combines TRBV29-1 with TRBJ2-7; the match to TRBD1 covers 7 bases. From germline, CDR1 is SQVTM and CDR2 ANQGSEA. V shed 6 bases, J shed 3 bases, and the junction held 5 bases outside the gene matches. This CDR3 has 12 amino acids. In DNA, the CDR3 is TGCAGCGTCACGACAGGGATCTACGAGCAGTACTTC. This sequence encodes CSVTTGIYEQYF.

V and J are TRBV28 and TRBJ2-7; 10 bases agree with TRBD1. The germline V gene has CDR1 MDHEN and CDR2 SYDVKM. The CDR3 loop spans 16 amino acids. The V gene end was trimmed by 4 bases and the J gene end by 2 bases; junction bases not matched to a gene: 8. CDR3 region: CASSSIGDRGPYEQYF. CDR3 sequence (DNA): TGTGCCAGCAGTTCAATAGGGGACAGGGGACCCTACGAGCAGTACTTC.

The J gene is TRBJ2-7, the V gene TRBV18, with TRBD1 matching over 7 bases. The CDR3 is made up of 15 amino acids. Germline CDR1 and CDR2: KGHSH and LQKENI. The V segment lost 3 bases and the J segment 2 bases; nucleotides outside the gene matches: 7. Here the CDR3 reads CASSPPTGTAYEQYF. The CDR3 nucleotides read TGTGCCAGCTCACCCCCGACCGGGACAGCCTACGAGCAGTACTTC.

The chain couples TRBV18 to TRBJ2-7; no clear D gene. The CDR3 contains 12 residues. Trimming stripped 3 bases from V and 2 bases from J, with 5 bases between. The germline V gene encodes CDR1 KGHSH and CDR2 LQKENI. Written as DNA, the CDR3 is TGTGCCAGCTCACCTCAGACCTACGAGCAGTACTTC. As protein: CASSPQTYEQYF.

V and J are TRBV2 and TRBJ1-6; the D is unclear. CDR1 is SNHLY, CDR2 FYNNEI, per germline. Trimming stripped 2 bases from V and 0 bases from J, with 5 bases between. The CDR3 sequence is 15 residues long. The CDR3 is CASSETYSYNSPLHF. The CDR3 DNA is TGTGCCAGCAGTGAAACTTACTCCTATAATTCACCCCTCCACTTT.